The next 5 T cell receptor beta chains were all read from a single sample in a study of radiotherapy plus CTLA-4 blockade in lung cancer. TCRdb's table, derived via immunoSEQ multiplex PCR, lists solely in-frame clones and lacks some. The repertoire holds some 98,000 clones, with roughly four fifths as singletons. Specimen: peripheral blood, collected from a patient treated with radiotherapy plus ipilimumab. The receptor source for this set is a human donor with non-small cell lung cancer who had a partial response to radiotherapy plus ipilimumab.

The chain employs TRBV16 and TRBJ1-1; D is possibly TRBD1 (6 bases). This CDR3 contains 14 residues. CDR1 and CDR2 (germline): KGHSY, FQNENV. With 2 bases removed from V and 4 bases from J, the gap between germline ends came to 11 bases. CDR3 bases: TGTGCCAGCAGCCAAGCGACAGGAAGCACTGAAGCTTTCTTT. It encodes CASSQATGSTEAFF.

The V and J genes are TRBV30 and TRBJ2-7; 7 bases are a match to TRBD1. Germline assignment: CDR1 GTSNPN and CDR2 SVGIG (reference sequence). This CDR3 has 15 amino acids. Trimming at V came to 4 bases and at J to 4 bases, leaving 13 bases not matched to a gene. CDR3 DNA: TGTGCCTGGACCACGACAGGGCTCTTGGGGTACGAGCAGTACTTC. Translated, it gives CAWTTTGLLGYEQYF.

The chain joins TRBV7-2 to TRBJ2-1; no firm D call. With 5 bases removed from V and 6 bases from J, the gap between germline ends came to 8 bases. This CDR3 comprises 12 residues. Germline V CDR1 and CDR2: SGHTA, FQGNSA. The CDR3 reads CASSLISNEQFF. In DNA form, the CDR3 reads TGTGCCAGCAGCCTGATTAGCAATGAGCAGTTCTTC.

The V and J genes are TRBV7-9 and TRBJ2-1, with TRBD2 matching over 7 bases. CDR3 length: 15 residues. V was pared by 3 bases and J by 6 bases, with 8 bases of the junction left unmatched. From germline, CDR1 is SEHNR and CDR2 FQNEAQ (reference sequence). The CDR3 is CASSFSISGGNEQFF. The CDR3 DNA follows: TGTGCCAGCAGCTTCTCAATCTCGGGGGGCAATGAGCAGTTCTTC.

The gene calls are TRBV28 and TRBJ1-1; TRBD1 might be the D (6 bases). The CDR3 sequence is 17 residues long. Between the trimmed V and J ends, which lost 1 base and 0 bases, there was a span of 15 bases. Germline V gene lookup returns CDR1 MDHEN and CDR2 SYDVKM. The CDR3 DNA sequence: TGTGCCAGCAGTTTATACCCACAGGGTCCCCTGAACACTGAAGCTTTCTTT. Protein: CASSLYPQGPLNTEAFF.